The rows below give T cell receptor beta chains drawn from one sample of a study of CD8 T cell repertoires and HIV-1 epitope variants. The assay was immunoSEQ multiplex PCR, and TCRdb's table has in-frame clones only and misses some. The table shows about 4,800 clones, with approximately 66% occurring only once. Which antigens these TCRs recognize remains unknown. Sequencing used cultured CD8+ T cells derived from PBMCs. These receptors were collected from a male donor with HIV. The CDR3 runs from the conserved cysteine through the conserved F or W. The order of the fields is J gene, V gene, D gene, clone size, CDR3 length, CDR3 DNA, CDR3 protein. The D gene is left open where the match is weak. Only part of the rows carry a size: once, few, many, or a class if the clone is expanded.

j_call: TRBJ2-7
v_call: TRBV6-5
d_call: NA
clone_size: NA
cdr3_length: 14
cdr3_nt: TGTGCCAGCAGTGAAGGAGCAGGTCCCTACGAGCAGTACTTC
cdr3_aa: CASSEGAGPYEQYF

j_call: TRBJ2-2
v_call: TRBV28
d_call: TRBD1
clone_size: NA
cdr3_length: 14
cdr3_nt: TGTGCCAGCAGACGGGACAGGGTCTCCGGGGAGCTGTTTTTT
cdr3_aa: CASRRDRVSGELFF

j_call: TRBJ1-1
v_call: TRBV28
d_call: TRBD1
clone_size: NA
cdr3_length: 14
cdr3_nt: TGTGCCAGCAGTTTGGGGGCAGGGGGCACTGAAGCTTTCTTT
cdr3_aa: CASSLGAGGTEAFF

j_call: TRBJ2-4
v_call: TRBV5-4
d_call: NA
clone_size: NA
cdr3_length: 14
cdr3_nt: TGTGCCAGCAGCTTACAGGGTGCCAAAAACATTCAGTACTTC
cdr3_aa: CASSLQGAKNIQYF

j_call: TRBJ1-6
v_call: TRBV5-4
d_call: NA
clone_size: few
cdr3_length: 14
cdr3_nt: TGTGCCAGCAGCCCGGGACCAAGATATTCACCCCTCCACTTT
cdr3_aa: CASSPGPRYSPLHF

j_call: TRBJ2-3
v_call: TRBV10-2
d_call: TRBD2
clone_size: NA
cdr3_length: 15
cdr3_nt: TGCGCCAGCAGTGAGATAGGACTAGCGGGCGATACGCAGTATTTT
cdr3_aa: CASSEIGLAGDTQYF

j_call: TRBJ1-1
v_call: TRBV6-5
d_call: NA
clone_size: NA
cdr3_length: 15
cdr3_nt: TGTGCCAGCAGTCCTCAAGGGGACATGAACACTGAAGCTTTCTTT
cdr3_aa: CASSPQGDMNTEAFF

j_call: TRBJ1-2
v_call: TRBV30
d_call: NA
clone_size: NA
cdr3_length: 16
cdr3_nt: TGTGCCTGGAGTACTGGGATGGGCCATTTGGGCTATGGCTACACCTTC
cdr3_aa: CAWSTGMGHLGYGYTF

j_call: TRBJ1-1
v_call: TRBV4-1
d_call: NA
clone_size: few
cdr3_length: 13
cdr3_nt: TGCGCCAGCAGCCAAGGTGGGGCCACTGAAGCTTTCTTT
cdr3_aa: CASSQGGATEAFF

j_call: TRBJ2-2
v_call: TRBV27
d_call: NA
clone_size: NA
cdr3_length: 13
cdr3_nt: TGTGCCAGCAGTAGGCAGGACCCCGGGGAGCTGTTTTTT
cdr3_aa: CASSRQDPGELFF

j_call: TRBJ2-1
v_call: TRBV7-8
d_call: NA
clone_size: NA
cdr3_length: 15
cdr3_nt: TGTGCCAGCAGCGACGCCGGGGAGGGGGTGAGTGAGCAGTTCTTC
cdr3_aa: CASSDAGEGVSEQFF

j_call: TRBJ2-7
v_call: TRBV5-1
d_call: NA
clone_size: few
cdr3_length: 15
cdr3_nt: TGCGCCAGCAGCTTGGAGGTCGTTTCCTCCTACGAGCAGTACTTC
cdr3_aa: CASSLEVVSSYEQYF

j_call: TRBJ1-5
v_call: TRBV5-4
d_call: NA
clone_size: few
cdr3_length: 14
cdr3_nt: TGTGCCAGCAGCTTTTCGGGTAGCAATCAGCCCCAGCATTTT
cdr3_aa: CASSFSGSNQPQHF

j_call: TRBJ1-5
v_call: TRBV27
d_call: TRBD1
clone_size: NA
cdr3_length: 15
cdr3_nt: TGTGCCAGCAGACCAGACAGGGGGCTGAATCAGCCCCAGCATTTT
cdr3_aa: CASRPDRGLNQPQHF

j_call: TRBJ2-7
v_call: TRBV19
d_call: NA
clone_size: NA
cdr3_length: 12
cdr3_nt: TGTGCCAGTAGTATGGGGAGTAACGAGCAGTACTTC
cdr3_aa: CASSMGSNEQYF

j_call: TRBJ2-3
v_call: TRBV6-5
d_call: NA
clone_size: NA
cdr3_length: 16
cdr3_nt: TGTGCCAGCAGTTACACTCGCGGGACCAACACAGATACGCAGTATTTT
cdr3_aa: CASSYTRGTNTDTQYF

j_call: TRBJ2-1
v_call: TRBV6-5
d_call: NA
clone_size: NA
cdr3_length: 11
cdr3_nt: TGTGCCAGCAGTGAGGGGGGTGAGCAGTTCTTC
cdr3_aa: CASSEGGEQFF

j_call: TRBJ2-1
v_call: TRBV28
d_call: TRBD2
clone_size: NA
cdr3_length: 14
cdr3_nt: TGTGCCAGCAGTTTATCGCGGGGGGCTATGGAGCAGTTCTTC
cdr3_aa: CASSLSRGAMEQFF

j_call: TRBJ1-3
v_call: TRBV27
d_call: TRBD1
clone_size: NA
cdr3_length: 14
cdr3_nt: TGTGCCAGCAGTCCGACGACAGGGGGTAACACCATATATTTT
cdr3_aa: CASSPTTGGNTIYF

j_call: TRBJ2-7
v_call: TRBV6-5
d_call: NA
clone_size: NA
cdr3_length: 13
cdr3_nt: TGTGCCAGCAGTTACGACAGGATCTACGAGCAGTACTTC
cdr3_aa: CASSYDRIYEQYF

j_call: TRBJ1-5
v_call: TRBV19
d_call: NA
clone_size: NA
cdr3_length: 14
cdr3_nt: TGTGCCAGTCTCCGAGCCGGATTCGAACAGCCCCAGCATTTT
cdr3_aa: CASLRAGFEQPQHF

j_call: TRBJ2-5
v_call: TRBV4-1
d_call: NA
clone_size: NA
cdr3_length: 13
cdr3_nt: TGCGCCAGCAGCCTCGCCGACCAAGAGACCCAGTACTTC
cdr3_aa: CASSLADQETQYF

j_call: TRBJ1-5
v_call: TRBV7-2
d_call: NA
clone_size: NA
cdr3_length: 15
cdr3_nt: TGTGCCAGCAGCTTAGGTTGGGGGATCGATCAGCCCCAGCATTTT
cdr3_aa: CASSLGWGIDQPQHF

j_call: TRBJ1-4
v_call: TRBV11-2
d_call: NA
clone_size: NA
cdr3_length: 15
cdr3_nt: TGTGCCAGCAGCAATACAAGGGCAACTAATGAAAAACTGTTTTTT
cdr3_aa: CASSNTRATNEKLFF

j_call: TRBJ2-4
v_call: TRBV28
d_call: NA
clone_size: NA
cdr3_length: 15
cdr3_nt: TGTGCCAGCAGCCCCGAGGAGGAGGGAGAATACATTCAGTACTTC
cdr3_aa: CASSPEEEGEYIQYF

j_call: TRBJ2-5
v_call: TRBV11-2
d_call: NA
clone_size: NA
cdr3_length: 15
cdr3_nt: TGTGCCAGCAGCCCAAGAGGGGAGTCCCAAGAGACCCAGTACTTC
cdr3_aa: CASSPRGESQETQYF

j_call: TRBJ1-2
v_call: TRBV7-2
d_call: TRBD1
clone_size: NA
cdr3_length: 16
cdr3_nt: TGTGCCAGCAGCTCCTACAGGGGCCTGCTGGTGAGGGGCTACACCTTC
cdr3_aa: CASSSYRGLLVRGYTF

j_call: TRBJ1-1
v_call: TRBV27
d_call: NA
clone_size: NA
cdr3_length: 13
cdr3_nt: TGTGCCAGCAGTTTGGCGGGCAGCACTGAAGCTTTCTTT
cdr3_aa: CASSLAGSTEAFF

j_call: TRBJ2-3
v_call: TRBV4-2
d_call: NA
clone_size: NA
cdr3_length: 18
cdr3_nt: TGTGCCAGCAGCCCACCGGCGGGGACCCGACCTAGCACAGATACGCAGTATTTT
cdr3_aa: CASSPPAGTRPSTDTQYF

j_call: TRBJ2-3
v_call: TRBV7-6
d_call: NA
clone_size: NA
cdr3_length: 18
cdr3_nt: TGTGCCAGCAGCTTAGTCGGGGACATCAGCGGGAGCACAGATACGCAGTATTTT
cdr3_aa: CASSLVGDISGSTDTQYF

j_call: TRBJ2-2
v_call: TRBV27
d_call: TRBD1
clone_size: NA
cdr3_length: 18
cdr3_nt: TGTGCCAGCAGCCCGAATCCCCCGGGACAGGGGCACACCGGGGAGCTGTTTTTT
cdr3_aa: CASSPNPPGQGHTGELFF

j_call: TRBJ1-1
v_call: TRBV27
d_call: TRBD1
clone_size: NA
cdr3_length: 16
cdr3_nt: TGTGCCAGCAGTCAAAATAGACTGGACAGGGCAGTTGAAGCTTTCTTT
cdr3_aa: CASSQNRLDRAVEAFF

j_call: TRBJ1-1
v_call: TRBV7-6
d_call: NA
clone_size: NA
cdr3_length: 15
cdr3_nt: TGTGCCAGCAGCTCAGACAGCCCACGGAACACTGAAGCTTTCTTT
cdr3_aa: CASSSDSPRNTEAFF

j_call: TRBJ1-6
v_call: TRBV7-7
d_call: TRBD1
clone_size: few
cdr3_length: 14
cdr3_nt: TGTGCCAGCAGCTCAGGACAGGGTAATTCACCCCTCCACTTT
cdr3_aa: CASSSGQGNSPLHF

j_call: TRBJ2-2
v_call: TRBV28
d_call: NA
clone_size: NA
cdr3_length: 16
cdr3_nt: TGTGCCAGCAGCCGTCGGGTGGGAACGAACACCGGGGAGCTGTTTTTT
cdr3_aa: CASSRRVGTNTGELFF

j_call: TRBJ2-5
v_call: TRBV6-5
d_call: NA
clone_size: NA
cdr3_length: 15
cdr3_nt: TGTGCCAGCAGTTACTCGACGGGAGAAGAGGAGACCCAGTACTTC
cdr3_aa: CASSYSTGEEETQYF

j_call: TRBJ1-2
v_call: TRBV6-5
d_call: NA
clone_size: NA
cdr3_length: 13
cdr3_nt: TGTGCCAGCAGGGTACGGACAGACTATGGCTACACCTTC
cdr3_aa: CASRVRTDYGYTF

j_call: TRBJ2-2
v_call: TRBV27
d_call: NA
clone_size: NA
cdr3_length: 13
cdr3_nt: TGTGCCAGCAGTTCCTTTTTCCCCGGGGAGCTGTTTTTT
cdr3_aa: CASSSFFPGELFF

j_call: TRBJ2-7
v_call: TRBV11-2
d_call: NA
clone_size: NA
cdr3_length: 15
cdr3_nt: TGTGCCAGCAGCTTAGGGAGGGAGGCGTCCTACGAGCAGTACTTC
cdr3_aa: CASSLGREASYEQYF

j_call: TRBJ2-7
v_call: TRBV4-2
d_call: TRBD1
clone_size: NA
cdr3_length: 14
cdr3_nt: TGTGCCAGCAGCTTGGGACAGTACCTTCGTGAGCAGTACTTC
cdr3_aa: CASSLGQYLREQYF

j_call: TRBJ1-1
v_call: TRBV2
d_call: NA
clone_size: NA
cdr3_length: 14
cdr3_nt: TGTGCCAGCAGTTCGTCCGACAGGAACACTGAAGCTTTCTTT
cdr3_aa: CASSSSDRNTEAFF

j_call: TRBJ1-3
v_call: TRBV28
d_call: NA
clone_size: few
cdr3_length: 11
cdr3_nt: TGTGCCAGCATTCTACAGGACACCATATATTTT
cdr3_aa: CASILQDTIYF

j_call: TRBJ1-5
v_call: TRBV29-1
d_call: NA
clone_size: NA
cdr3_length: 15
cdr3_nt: TGCAGCGTTGAAGATCCCGAAGATAGCAATCAGCCCCAGCATTTT
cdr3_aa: CSVEDPEDSNQPQHF

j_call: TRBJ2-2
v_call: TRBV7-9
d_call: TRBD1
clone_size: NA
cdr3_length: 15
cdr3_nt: TGTGCCAGCAGGCCTACAGGGGGCCACACCGGGGAGCTGTTTTTT
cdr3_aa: CASRPTGGHTGELFF

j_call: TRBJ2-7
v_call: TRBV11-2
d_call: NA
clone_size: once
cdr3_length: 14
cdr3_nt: TGTGCCAGCAGCTTTCCTCCAAGGGGCTACGAGCAGTACTTC
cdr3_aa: CASSFPPRGYEQYF

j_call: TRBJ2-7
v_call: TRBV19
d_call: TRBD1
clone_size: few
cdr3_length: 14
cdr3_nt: TGTGCCAGTAGTTTCGGGACAGGGACCTACGAGCAGTACTTC
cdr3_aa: CASSFGTGTYEQYF

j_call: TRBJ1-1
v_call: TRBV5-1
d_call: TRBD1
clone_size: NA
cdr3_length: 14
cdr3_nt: TGCGCCAGCAGCACCGGACAGGGCGGCACTGAAGCTTTCTTT
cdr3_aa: CASSTGQGGTEAFF

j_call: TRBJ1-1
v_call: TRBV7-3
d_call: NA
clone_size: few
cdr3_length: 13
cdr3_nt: TGTGCCAGCAGCCCCTCCCCGAACACTGAAGCTTTCTTT
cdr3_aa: CASSPSPNTEAFF

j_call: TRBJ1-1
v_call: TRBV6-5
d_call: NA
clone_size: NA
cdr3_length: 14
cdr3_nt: TGTGCCAGCAGACCGACAGCCATGAACACTGAAGCTTTCTTT
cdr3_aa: CASRPTAMNTEAFF

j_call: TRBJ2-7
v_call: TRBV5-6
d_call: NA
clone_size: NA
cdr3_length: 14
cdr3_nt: TGTGCCAGCAGCTTAACAGTGAACTCCTACGAGCAGTACTTC
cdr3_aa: CASSLTVNSYEQYF

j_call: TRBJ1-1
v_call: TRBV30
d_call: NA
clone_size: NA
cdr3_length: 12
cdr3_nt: TGTGCCTGGAGTGTTGCGGACACTGAAGCTTTCTTT
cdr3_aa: CAWSVADTEAFF